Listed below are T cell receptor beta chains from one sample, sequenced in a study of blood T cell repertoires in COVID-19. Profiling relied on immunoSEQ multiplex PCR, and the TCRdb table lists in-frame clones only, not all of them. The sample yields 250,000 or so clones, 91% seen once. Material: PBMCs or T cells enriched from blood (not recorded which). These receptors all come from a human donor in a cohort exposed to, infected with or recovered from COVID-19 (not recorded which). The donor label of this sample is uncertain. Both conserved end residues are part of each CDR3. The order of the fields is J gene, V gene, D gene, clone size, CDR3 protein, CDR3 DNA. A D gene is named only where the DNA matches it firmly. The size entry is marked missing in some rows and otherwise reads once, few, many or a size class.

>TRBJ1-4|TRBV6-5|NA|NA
CASRHSGAREKLFF
TGTGCCAGCAGGCACTCAGGGGCCCGTGAAAAACTGTTTTTT
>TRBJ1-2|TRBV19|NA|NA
CASSIDHPGDLGYTF
TGTGCCAGTAGTATAGATCATCCGGGTGATCTTGGCTACACCTTC
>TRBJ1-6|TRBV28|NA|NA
CASSLRQVYNSPLHF
TGTGCCAGCAGTTTAAGACAGGTTTATAATTCACCCCTCCACTTT
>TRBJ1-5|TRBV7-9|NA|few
CASSGGGLWDQPQHF
TGTGCCAGCAGCGGCGGGGGGCTCTGGGATCAGCCCCAGCATTTT
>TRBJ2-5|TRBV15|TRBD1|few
CATSGDRAQYF
TGTGCCACCAGCGGAGACAGGGCTCAGTACTTC
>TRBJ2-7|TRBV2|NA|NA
CASSEGTESSYEQYF
TGTGCCAGCAGTGAAGGTACAGAAAGCTCCTACGAGCAGTACTTC
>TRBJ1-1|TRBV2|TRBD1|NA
CASSGDRNTEAFF
TGTGCCAGCAGTGGGGACAGAAACACTGAAGCTTTCTTT
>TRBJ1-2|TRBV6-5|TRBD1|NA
CASSYFRDRDNYGYTF
TGTGCCAGCAGTTACTTCCGGGACAGAGATAACTATGGCTACACCTTC
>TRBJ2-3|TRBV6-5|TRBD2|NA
CASTEIRGGANTQYF
TGTGCCAGCACCGAGATTCGGGGGGGGGCAAATACGCAGTATTTT
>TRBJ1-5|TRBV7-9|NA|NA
CASSLGPRGTYSNQPQHF
TGTGCCAGCAGCTTAGGGCCGCGCGGAACTTATAGCAATCAGCCCCAGCATTTT
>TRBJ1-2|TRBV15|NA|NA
CATSRADSYGYTF
TGTGCCACCAGCAGAGCCGACAGCTATGGCTACACCTTC